This T cell receptor (beta chain) was captured in a study of early T cells in non-severe SARS-CoV-2 infection. Study information: Sequencing of unsorted whole blood was done on bulk RNA, leaving chains unpaired.

The study's findings and limits: Anti-spike CD8 responses were favored in VDJdb matching, and private and CD4 specificities were missed.

This clonotype was counted a few times. As yet, its antigen is unknown. The CDR3 runs 13 residues. Germline values: CDR1 SGDLS, CDR2 YYNGEE. Trimming cost V 3 bases and J 8 bases, with 12 bases left between them. Unique molecular identifiers tagged individual cDNA molecules. TCRdb re-analysed the 5' RACE reads in MiXCR, keeping a single row per CDR3 protein. The top ten clones hold 6.2% of a sample with more than 85,000 distinct CDR3 sequences, around 13% of them seen once. The TCR sequence derives from an adult who was a healthcare worker with PCR-confirmed SARS-CoV-2 infection or an uninfected control (not recorded which). Sequencing was carried out using whole blood. The chain recombines TRBV9 with TRBJ2-1; D is undetermined. The CDR3 protein is CASSAPPADEQFF. The CDR3 DNA sequence: TGTGCCAGCAGCGCACCCCCGGCGGATGAGCAGTTCTTC.